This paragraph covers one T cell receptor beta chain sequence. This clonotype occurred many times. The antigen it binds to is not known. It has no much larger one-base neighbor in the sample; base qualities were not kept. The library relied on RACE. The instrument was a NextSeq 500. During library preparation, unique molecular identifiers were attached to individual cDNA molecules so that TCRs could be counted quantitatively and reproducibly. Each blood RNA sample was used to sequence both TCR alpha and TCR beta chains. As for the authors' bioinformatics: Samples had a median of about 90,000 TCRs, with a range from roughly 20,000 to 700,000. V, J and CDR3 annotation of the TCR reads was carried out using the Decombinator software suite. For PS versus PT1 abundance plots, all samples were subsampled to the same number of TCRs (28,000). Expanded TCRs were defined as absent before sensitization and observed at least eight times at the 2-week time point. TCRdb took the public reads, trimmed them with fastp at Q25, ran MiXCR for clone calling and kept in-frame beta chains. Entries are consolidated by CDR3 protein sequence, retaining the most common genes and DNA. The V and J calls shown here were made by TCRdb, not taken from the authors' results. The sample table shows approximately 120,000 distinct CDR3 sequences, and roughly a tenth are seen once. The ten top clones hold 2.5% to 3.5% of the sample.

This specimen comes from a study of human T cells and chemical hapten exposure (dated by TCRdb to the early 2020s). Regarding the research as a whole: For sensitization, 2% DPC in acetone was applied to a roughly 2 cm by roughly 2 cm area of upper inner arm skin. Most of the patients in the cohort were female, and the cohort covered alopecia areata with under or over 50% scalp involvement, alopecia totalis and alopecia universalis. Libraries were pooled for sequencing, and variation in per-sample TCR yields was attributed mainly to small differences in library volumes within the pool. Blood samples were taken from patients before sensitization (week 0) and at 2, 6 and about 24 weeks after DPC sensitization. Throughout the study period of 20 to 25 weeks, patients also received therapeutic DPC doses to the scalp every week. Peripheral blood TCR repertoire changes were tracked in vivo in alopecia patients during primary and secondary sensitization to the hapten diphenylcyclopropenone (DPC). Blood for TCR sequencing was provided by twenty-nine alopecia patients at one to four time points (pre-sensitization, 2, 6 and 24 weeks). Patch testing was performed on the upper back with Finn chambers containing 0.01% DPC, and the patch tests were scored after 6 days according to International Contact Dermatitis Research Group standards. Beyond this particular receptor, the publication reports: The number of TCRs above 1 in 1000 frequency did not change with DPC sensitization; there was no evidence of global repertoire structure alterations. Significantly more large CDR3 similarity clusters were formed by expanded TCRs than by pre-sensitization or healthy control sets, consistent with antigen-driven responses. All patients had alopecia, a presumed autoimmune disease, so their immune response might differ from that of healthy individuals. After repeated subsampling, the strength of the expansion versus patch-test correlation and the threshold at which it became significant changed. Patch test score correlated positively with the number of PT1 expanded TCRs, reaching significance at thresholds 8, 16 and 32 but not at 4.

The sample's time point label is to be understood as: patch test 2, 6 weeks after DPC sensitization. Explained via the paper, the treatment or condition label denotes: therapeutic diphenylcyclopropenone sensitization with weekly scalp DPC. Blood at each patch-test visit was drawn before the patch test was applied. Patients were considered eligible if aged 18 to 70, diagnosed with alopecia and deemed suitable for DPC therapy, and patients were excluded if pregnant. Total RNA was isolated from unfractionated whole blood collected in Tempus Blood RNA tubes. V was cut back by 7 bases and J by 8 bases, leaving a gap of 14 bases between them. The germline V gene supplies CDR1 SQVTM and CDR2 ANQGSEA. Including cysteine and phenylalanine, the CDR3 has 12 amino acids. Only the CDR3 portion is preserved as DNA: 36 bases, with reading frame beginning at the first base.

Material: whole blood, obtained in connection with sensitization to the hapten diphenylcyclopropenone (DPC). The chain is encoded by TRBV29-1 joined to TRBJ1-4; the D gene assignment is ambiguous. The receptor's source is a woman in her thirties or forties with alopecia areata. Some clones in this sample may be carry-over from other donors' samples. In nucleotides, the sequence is TGCAGCGGATGTTGGTTGGGCGAAAAACTGTTTTTT. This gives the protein CSGCWLGEKLFF.